This TCR beta chain stems from a study of CD8 T cells in ankylosing spondylitis. Germline values: CDR1 SGHRS, CDR2 YFSETQ. This CDR3 is built from 16 residues. V was pared by 1 base and J by 3 bases, with 6 bases of the junction left unmatched. TCRdb called the 5' RACE reads again in MiXCR, with one record for every CDR3 protein. Of around 150,000 distinct CDR3 sequences in the sample, approximately 16% are singletons; the top ten hold approximately 7.8%. This chain links TRBV5-1 with TRBJ2-2, with 7 positions matching TRBD2. Sequencing was performed on blood, either unsorted or a sorted T cell fraction (not recorded which). The source of this sequence is a male donor with ankylosing spondylitis or in good health (not recorded which). CDR3 nucleotide sequence: TGCGCCAGCAGCTTGTTATCGGGAGGATACACCGGGGAGCTGTTTTTT. Its translation: CASSLLSGGYTGELFF.